The 24 T cell receptor beta chains presented below share a single source sample, sequenced in a study of regulatory T cells in long-lasting Graves disease. Time point: newly diagnosed GD, antithyroid drugs for less than 3 months. The authors made the TCR library using RNA they extracted from PBMCs. Construction of TCR beta libraries relied on iRepertoire HTBI primers and on Arm-PCR targeting CDR3 regions. TCRdb reanalysed the multiplex PCR reads using MiXCR and keeps one entry per CDR3 protein. Among roughly 560,000 distinct CDR3 sequences listed, 12% were seen once. These data are also associated with another study on T cells in Graves' hyperthyroidism and ophthalmopathy.

Here the sequenced sample was peripheral blood mononuclear cells (PBMCs), taken at new diagnosis, from a patient treated with antithyroid drugs. The receptors were gathered from a woman aged 30 to 39 with Graves disease.

V usage is TRBV6-1 and J usage is TRBJ2-2; 9 bases match TRBD2. The V and J ends lost 7 bases and 3 bases, in that order; junction bases with no gene match: 3. CDR3 length: 14 amino acids. The germline gives CDR1 MNHNS, CDR2 SASEGT. As DNA, the CDR3 is TGTGCCAGCAAAAGACTAGCGGACACCGGGGAGCTGTTTTTT. It yields the protein CASKRLADTGELFF.

This clonotype has ten or more counts. V is TRBV12-3 or TRBV12-4 and J is TRBJ2-1; D is possibly TRBD2 (6 bases). Trimming removed 4 bases from V and 10 bases from J, with 20 bases in between. The CDR3 covers 15 residues. The CDR3 reads CASSYVGGPTLEQFF. CDR3 bases: TGTGCCAGCAGTTATGTCGGGGGACCAACTCTAGAGCAGTTCTTC.

This clonotype was seen many times. This chain joins TRBV30 and TRBJ1-1; D gene unclear. This CDR3 contains 19 residues. In germline, CDR1 is GTSNPN, CDR2 SVGIG (reference sequence). Trimming pared 0 bases from V and 0 bases from J, leaving 23 bases between. This CDR3 is CAWSVRFAARLWVNTEAFF. As DNA, the CDR3 is TGTGCCTGGAGTGTTCGTTTTGCAGCCCGACTATGGGTGAACACTGAAGCTTTCTTT.

In its sample, this clonotype was seen many times. The gene calls are TRBV12-3 or TRBV12-4 and TRBJ1-1; D is uncertain. The CDR3 length is 14 residues. V dropped 6 bases and J dropped 1 base, with 12 bases sitting between them. The DNA for the CDR3 is TGTGCCAGCAGGGGGTACAGTTCGAACACTGAAGCTTTCTTT. It encodes CASRGYSSNTEAFF.

This clonotype was recorded many times. This sequence joins TRBV6-5 and TRBJ2-1; no reliable D call. The length of the CDR3 is 13 residues. The germline CDR1 and CDR2 sequences are MNHEY and SVGAGI. V lost 4 bases to trimming and J lost 10 bases, with 14 bases between them. The CDR3 loop is CASSFRTAWEQFF. CDR3 bases: TGTGCCAGCAGTTTCCGGACCGCCTGGGAGCAGTTCTTC.

Many counts were recorded for this clonotype. The V call is TRBV20-1, the J call TRBJ1-5; TRBD1 is a possible D gene (5 bases). V lost 4 bases, J lost 6 bases, and 13 bases lay in between. Germline V gene sequence: CDR1 DFQATT, CDR2 SNEGSKA (reference sequence). CDR3 size: 13 residues. The CDR3 DNA reads TGCAGTGCTACAGGGATCTTCCTTCAGCCCCAGCATTTT. This sequence encodes CSATGIFLQPQHF.

This clonotype was detected ten times or more. J is TRBJ2-2 and V is TRBV12-3 or TRBV12-4, with TRBD1 as a possible D gene (6 bases). Trimming removed 7 bases at V and 1 base at J, with 13 bases between. This CDR3 region has 15 residues. The CDR3 DNA follows: TGTGCCAGCATCTGGGGGCGGAGGAACACCGGGGAGCTGTTTTTT. It yields the protein CASIWGRRNTGELFF.

This clonotype was seen a few times. The V gene is TRBV10-3, the J gene TRBJ2-7; TRBD1 might be the D (6 bases). V was trimmed by 10 bases and J by 5 bases, leaving 12 bases between them. CDR1 and CDR2 from the germline V gene are ENHRY and SYGVKD. The CDR3 sequence is 11 residues long. Here the CDR3 DNA reads TGTGCCACAGGGGTGATCCACGAGCAGTACTTC. Residues: CATGVIHEQYF.

Many counts were recorded for this clonotype. The chain employs TRBV30 and TRBJ1-2; D is unresolved. The CDR3 contains 13 residues. In germline, CDR1 is GTSNPN, CDR2 SVGIG (reference sequence). V was cut by 3 bases and J by 6 bases, with 14 bases left in between. In DNA form, the CDR3 reads TGTGCCTGGAGCGCCCACGGATCCGATGGCTACACCTTC. It encodes CAWSAHGSDGYTF.

This clonotype was recorded a few times. This chain joins TRBV20-1 and TRBJ2-4; 8 positions agree with TRBD2. The ends lost 1 base at V and 6 bases at J; junction bases unmatched: 5. The germline gives CDR1 DFQATT, CDR2 SNEGSKA (reference sequence). This CDR3 has 14 residues. In nucleotides, the CDR3 is TGCAGTGCTAGAGTAGTAAGCGGGAGAAACATTCAGTACTTC. This codes for CSARVVSGRNIQYF.

In its sample, this clonotype was seen many times. This chain uses TRBV27 with TRBJ1-2; possibly TRBD1 for D (6 bases). The CDR3 spans 14 residues. In germline, CDR1 is MNHEY, CDR2 SMNVEV (reference sequence). V lost 1 base, J lost 6 bases, and 12 bases lay in between. This CDR3 reads CASSLLGGRDGYTF. The CDR3 DNA follows: TGTGCCAGCAGTTTATTAGGGGGACGGGATGGCTACACCTTC.

This clonotype was recorded a few times. A single base separates this from a much larger clone, so it may be a read error. V and J are TRBV12-3 or TRBV12-4 and TRBJ1-5; tentative D call: TRBD1 (5 bases). The CDR3 spans 17 residues. In DNA form, the CDR3 reads TGTGCCGGCAGCTTGGGGGGTACACCGAAGAGCAATCAGCCCCAGCATTTT. This gives the protein CAGSLGGTPKSNQPQHF.

This chain joins TRBV3-1 and TRBJ1-4, with D possibly being TRBD1 (5 bases). This CDR3 has 16 amino acids. Trimming took 1 base from V and 6 from J, leaving 15 bases between them. Germline V gene lookup returns CDR1 LGHDT and CDR2 YNNKEL (reference sequence). CDR3 sequence reads: CASSQVRRSRDEKLFF. For the CDR3, the DNA is TGTGCCAGCAGCCAAGTACGACGTTCCAGGGATGAAAAACTGTTTTTT.

V gene TRBV5-1 combines with J gene TRBJ2-3; weak D call: TRBD2 (5 bases). The CDR3 runs 14 residues. Germline CDR1 reads SGHRS; CDR2 reads YFSETQ. V was pared by 1 base and J by 9 bases, with 15 bases between. The CDR3 DNA is TGCGCCAGCAGCTTGATTCAAAGCGGCCAGACGCAGTATTTT. Protein product: CASSLIQSGQTQYF.

A remark on this clonotype: This may stem from a read error, because a much larger clone lies one nucleotide away. This chain links TRBV12-3 or TRBV12-4 with TRBJ1-6; D is unclear. The CDR3 consists of 14 residues. V dropped 8 bases and J dropped 7 bases, with 15 bases sitting between them. CDR3: CASGPLGYNSPLHF. CDR3 bases: TGTGCCAGCGGTCCCCTTGGGTACAATTCACCCCTCCACTTT.

There are a few counts of this clonotype. This chain connects TRBV3-1 to TRBJ2-5; D may be TRBD1 or TRBD2 (6 bases each). Trimming left V 5 bases short and J 4 bases short, with 14 bases between. The germline gives CDR1 LGHDT, CDR2 YNNKEL (reference sequence). This CDR3 has 14 residues. The CDR3 DNA sequence: TGTGCCAGCAGCAAGGGGGGAGGTGTAGAGACCCAGTACTTC. Its translation is CASSKGGGVETQYF.

This clonotype was observed at least ten times. This chain uses TRBV7-9 with TRBJ1-1; D gene unclear. The CDR3 loop spans 13 amino acids. Germline lookup yields CDR1 SEHNR and CDR2 FQNEAQ (reference sequence). The V and J ends lost 1 base and 4 bases respectively, with 7 bases between them. The CDR3 is CASSLDEITEAFF. The CDR3 coding sequence is TGTGCCAGCAGCTTAGATGAGATCACTGAAGCTTTCTTT.

This clonotype has a count of ten or more. The chain employs TRBV19 and TRBJ2-1; D is unresolved. Germline V gives CDR1 LNHDA, CDR2 SQIVND (reference sequence). V lost 4 bases to trimming and J lost 0 bases, with 16 bases between them. The CDR3 is made up of 17 amino acids. CDR3 sequence reads: CASSSSAVRSSYNEQFF. DNA for the CDR3: TGTGCCAGTAGTAGTTCGGCGGTTCGAAGCTCCTACAATGAGCAGTTCTTC.

In its sample, this clonotype was seen many times. This chain uses TRBV28 with TRBJ2-1, with 9 positions matching TRBD1. Losses at the gene ends were 3 bases for V and 15 bases for J; bases not matched to a gene: 6. Looked up from germline, CDR1 is MDHEN and CDR2 is SYDVKM. This CDR3 contains 12 residues. CDR3 coding DNA: TGTGCCAGCAGTTTCTTCGGACAGGGGATGTTCTTC. Protein: CASSFFGQGMFF. Filled out from reference TRBV28 and TRBJ2-1, the complete variable domain reads DVKVTQSSRYLVKRTGEKVFLECVQDMDHENMFWYRQDPGLGLRLIYFSYDVKMKEKGDIPEGYSVSREKKERFSLILESASTNQTSMYLCASSFFGQGMFFGPGTRLTVL.

In the case of this clonotype: Since a much larger clone is just one base distant, this may be a read error. The CDR3 does not end in the conserved phenylalanine or tryptophan, so this is likely a read error. This sequence joins TRBV5-1 and TRBJ2-1, with 12 bases identical to TRBD2. Germline-derived CDR1 and CDR2 are SGHRS and YFSETQ. The CDR3 is made up of 17 amino acids. DNA of the CDR3: TGTGCCAGCAGCCAAGTGGGACTAGCGGGCTCCTACAATGAGCAGTTCCTC. It is translated as CASSQVGLAGSYNEQFL.

This clonotype was seen many times. The chain uses TRBV15 and TRBJ2-3; the match to TRBD2 covers 9 bases. V trimming: 5 bases; J trimming: 0 bases; junction bases outside the gene matches: 6. Germline loops: CDR1 LNHNV, CDR2 YYDKDF (reference sequence). The CDR3 covers 16 residues. CDR3 protein: CATSPRLAESTDTQYF. In DNA form, the CDR3 reads TGTGCCACCAGCCCCCGACTAGCGGAGAGCACAGATACGCAGTATTTT.

The chain links TRBV27 to TRBJ2-3; unclear D gene. This CDR3 contains 13 residues. CDR1 MNHEY and CDR2 SMNVEV come from the germline V gene (reference sequence). V was cut by 6 bases and J by 4 bases, with 11 bases left in between. The DNA of the CDR3 is TGTGCCAGCAGACCCTTTTTCTCAGATACGCAGTATTTT. Amino acid sequence: CASRPFFSDTQYF.

This clonotype came up many times. This sequence joins TRBV2 and TRBJ2-2; TRBD2 agrees at 10 bases. The CDR3 sequence is 16 residues long. Unmatched junction bases numbered 7, after V lost 1 base and J lost 8 bases. CDR1 and CDR2 from the germline V gene are SNHLY and FYNNEI. The CDR3 DNA reads TGTGCCAGCAGTGAAGTTGCTAGCGGGAGAGGGGGGGAGCTGTTTTTT. Translation: CASSEVASGRGGELFF.

This clonotype came up many times. The chain links TRBV11-2 to TRBJ1-4, with a tentative D call TRBD1 (6 bases). V was shortened by 5 bases and J by 8 bases, with 12 bases between the two germline ends. CDR1 SGHAT and CDR2 FQNNGV come from the germline V gene. This CDR3 is built from 13 residues. CDR3 DNA sequence: TGTGCCAGCAGCCAGGGACATCTGGAAAAACTGTTTTTT. The encoded protein is CASSQGHLEKLFF. Together with reference TRBV11-2 and TRBJ1-4, the CDR3 gives the full variable domain: EAGVAQSPRYKIIEKRQSVAFWCNPISGHATLYWYQQILGQGPKLLIQFQNNGVVDDSQLPKDRFSAERLKGVDSTLKIQPAKLEDSAVYLCASSQGHLEKLFFGSGTQLSVL.